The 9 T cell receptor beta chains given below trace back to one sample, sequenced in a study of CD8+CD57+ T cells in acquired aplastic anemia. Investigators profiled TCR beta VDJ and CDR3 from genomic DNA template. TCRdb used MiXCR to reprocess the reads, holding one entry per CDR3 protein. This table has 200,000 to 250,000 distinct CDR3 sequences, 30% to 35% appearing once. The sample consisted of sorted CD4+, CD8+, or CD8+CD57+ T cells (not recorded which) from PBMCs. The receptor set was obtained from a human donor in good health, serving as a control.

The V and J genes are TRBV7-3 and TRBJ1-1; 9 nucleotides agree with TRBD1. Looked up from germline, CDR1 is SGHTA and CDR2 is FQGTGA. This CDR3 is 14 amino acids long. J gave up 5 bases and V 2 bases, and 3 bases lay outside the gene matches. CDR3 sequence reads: CASSLAGQGTEAFF. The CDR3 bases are TGTGCCAGCAGCTTAGCCGGACAGGGGACTGAAGCTTTCTTT.

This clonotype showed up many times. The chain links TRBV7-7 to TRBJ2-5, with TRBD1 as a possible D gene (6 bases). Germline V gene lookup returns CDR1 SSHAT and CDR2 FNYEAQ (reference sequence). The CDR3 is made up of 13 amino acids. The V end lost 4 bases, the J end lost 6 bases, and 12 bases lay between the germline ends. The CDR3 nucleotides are TGTGCCAGCAGCTCACAGGGTTTAAAGACCCAGTACTTC. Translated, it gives CASSSQGLKTQYF.

CDR3 DNA: TGTGCCAGCAGTTACTCCTTCACAACTAATGAAAAACTGTTTTTT. Amino acids: CASSYSFTTNEKLFF. The rearrangement joins TRBV6-5 to TRBJ1-4; D gene unclear. The CDR3 runs to 15 residues. Germline loops: CDR1 MNHEY, CDR2 SVGAGI. V was cut by 0 bases and J by 0 bases, with 5 bases left in between.

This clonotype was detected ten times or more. Written as DNA, the CDR3 is TGCGCCAGCAGCCGAACCGGGACAGGGACCTATGGCTACACCTTC. It encodes CASSRTGTGTYGYTF. The genes are TRBV5-1 and TRBJ1-2, with 9 bases aligning to TRBD1. CDR3 length: 15 residues. V was pared by 4 bases and J by 4 bases, with 8 bases of the junction left unmatched. CDR1 and CDR2 from the germline V gene are SGHRS and YFSETQ.

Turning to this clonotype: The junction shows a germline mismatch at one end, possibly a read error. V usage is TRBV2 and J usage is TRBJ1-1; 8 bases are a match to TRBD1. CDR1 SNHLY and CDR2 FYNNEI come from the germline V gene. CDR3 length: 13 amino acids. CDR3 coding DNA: TGTGCCGGCAAGGACAGGGCGAACACTGGAGCTTTCTTT. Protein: CAGKDRANTGAFF.

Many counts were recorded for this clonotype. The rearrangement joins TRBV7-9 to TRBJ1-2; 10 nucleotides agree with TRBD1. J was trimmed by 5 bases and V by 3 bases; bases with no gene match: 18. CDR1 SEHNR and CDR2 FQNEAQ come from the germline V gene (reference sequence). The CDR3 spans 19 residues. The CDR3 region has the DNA TGTGCCAGCAGCTTGCGATCCGGGACAGGGGTCGGGGAGGGTTATGGCTACACCTTC. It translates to CASSLRSGTGVGEGYGYTF. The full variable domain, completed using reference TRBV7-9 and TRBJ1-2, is DTGVSQNPRHKITKRGQNVTFRCDPISEHNRLYWYRQTLGQGPEFLTYFQNEAQLEKSRLLSDRFSAERPKGSFSTLEIQRTEQGDSAMYLCASSLRSGTGVGEGYGYTFGSGTRLTVV.

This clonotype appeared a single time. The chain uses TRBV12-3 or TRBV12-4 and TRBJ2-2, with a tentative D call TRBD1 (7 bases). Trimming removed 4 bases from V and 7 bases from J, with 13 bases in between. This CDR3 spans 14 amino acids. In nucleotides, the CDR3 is TGTGCCAGCAGTTCACAGGGGAGGAACGGGGAGCTGTTTTTT. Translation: CASSSQGRNGELFF.

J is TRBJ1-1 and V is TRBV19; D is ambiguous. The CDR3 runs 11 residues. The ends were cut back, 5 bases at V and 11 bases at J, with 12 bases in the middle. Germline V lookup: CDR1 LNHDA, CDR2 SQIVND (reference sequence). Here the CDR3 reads CASSERTDAFF. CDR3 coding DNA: TGTGCCAGTAGTGAGAGGACCGATGCTTTCTTT.

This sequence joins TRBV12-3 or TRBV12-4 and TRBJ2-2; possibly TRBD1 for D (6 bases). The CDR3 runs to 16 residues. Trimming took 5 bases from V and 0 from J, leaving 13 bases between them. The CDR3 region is CASSLDSFANTGELFF. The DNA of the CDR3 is TGTGCCAGCAGTCTGGACAGCTTCGCGAACACCGGGGAGCTGTTTTTT.